The next 28 T cell receptor beta chains were all read from a single sample in a study of graft-versus-host responses after intestinal transplantation. TCRdb keeps only in-frame clones here, not all; method: immunoSEQ multiplex PCR. The data contain 6,500 to 9,500 clones, about 90% of them singletons. Material: PBMCs, obtained around 31 days after intestinal transplant. These receptors all stem from a human patient who received an intestinal transplant, so some T cells may come from the graft donor.

The chain couples TRBV7-3 to TRBJ2-3; 13 nucleotides line up with TRBD2. Germline CDR1 SGHTA, CDR2 FQGTGA. Unmatched junction bases numbered 4, after V lost 5 bases and J lost 2 bases. This CDR3 has 16 residues. The DNA for the CDR3 is TGTGCCAGCAGCCCCGGGACTAGCGGGGTCACAGATACGCAGTATTTT. Its protein product is CASSPGTSGVTDTQYF.

This chain links TRBV10-2 with TRBJ1-6; TRBD1 matches at 8 bases. J gave up 9 bases and V 2 bases, and 3 bases lay outside the gene matches. The CDR3 consists of 14 residues. Germline V CDR1 and CDR2: WSHSY, SAAADI. The CDR3, as DNA: TGCGCCAGCAGTGAGGGCAGGGGGCTTTCACCCCTCCACTTT. Translated, it gives CASSEGRGLSPLHF.

This clone was found a few times. The chain has TRBV6-1 and TRBJ2-3, with 14 positions matching TRBD2. This CDR3 comprises 15 residues. In germline, CDR1 is MNHNS, CDR2 SASEGT. V was pared by 3 bases and J by 4 bases, with 0 bases of the junction left unmatched. For the CDR3, the DNA is TGTGCCAGCAGTGAGACTAGCGGGGGGGCAGATACGCAGTATTTT. Translation: CASSETSGGADTQYF.

V usage is TRBV18 and J usage is TRBJ1-5; a weak D match, TRBD1 (6 bases). Trimming cost V 6 bases and J 7 bases, with 16 bases left between them. Germline V gives CDR1 KGHSH, CDR2 LQKENI. This CDR3 is built from 14 residues. The CDR3: CASSPTQGGQPQHF. CDR3 nucleotides: TGTGCCAGCTCTCCCACACAGGGAGGCCAGCCCCAGCATTTT.

The chain joins TRBV2 to TRBJ2-7; possible D gene TRBD1, 5 bases. Germline values: CDR1 SNHLY, CDR2 FYNNEI. CDR3 length equals 13 residues. Trimming stripped 5 bases from V and 4 bases from J, with 12 bases between. CDR3 coding DNA: TGTGCCAGCAGTCAGGGTGGCTATTACGAGCAGTACTTC. As protein: CASSQGGYYEQYF.

The chain combines TRBV6-5 with TRBJ1-1, with 8 bases that match TRBD1. After removal of 8 bases from V and 7 bases from J, the junction contained 3 bases not matched to a gene. CDR3 size: 11 residues. Per germline, CDR1 MNHEY and CDR2 SVGAGI. The CDR3 DNA reads TGTGCCAGCTCAGGGGGCGGTGAAGCTTTCTTT. The encoded protein is CASSGGGEAFF.

This chain joins TRBV19 and TRBJ1-3; no clear D. Per the germline V gene, CDR1 is LNHDA and CDR2 is SQIVND (reference sequence). The CDR3 extends over 19 amino acids. Between the trimmed V and J ends, which lost 2 bases and 0 bases, there was a span of 20 bases. CDR3 protein: CASSIPTSRRLNSGNTIYF. The CDR3 DNA follows: TGTGCCAGTAGTATACCTACCTCGCGACGGCTGAACTCTGGAAACACCATATATTTT.

The chain joins TRBV2 to TRBJ2-3; D gene ambiguous. Trimming cost V 7 bases and J 2 bases, with 7 bases left between them. The germline CDR1 and CDR2 sequences are SNHLY and FYNNEI. The CDR3 spans 12 residues. The CDR3 reads CASMGLTDTQYF. CDR3 DNA: TGTGCCAGCATGGGCCTCACAGATACGCAGTATTTT.

The chain carries TRBV5-4 and TRBJ2-3; a possible D gene is TRBD2 (6 bases). The CDR3 is 16 amino acids. The V end lost 4 bases, the J end lost 1 base, and 16 bases lay between the germline ends. Germline values: CDR1 SGHNT, CDR2 YYREEE (reference sequence). The CDR3 coding sequence is TGTGCCAGCAGCACGGGTGGGGGGACCCGCACAGATACGCAGTATTTT. Translation gives CASSTGGGTRTDTQYF.

This clone was recorded only once. The rearrangement links TRBV10-3 to TRBJ2-3; possibly TRBD1 or TRBD2 for D (5 bases each). V dropped 4 bases and J dropped 0 bases, with 14 bases sitting between them. The CDR3 loop spans 16 amino acids. Germline assignment: CDR1 ENHRY and CDR2 SYGVKD. This chain's CDR3 is CAISGRDAQSTDTQYF. The CDR3 region has the DNA TGTGCCATCAGTGGAAGGGACGCCCAGAGCACAGATACGCAGTATTTT.

The V and J genes are TRBV7-8 and TRBJ2-7; 7 bases are shared with TRBD1. This CDR3 is built from 16 residues. J lost 3 bases, V lost 0 bases, and 8 bases had no gene match. The germline V gene encodes CDR1 SGHVS and CDR2 FQNEAQ. The CDR3 nucleotides are TGTGCCAGCAGCTTAGCCGGGGACAGCGCGGGCTACGAGCAGTACTTC. Its translation is CASSLAGDSAGYEQYF.

This chain uses TRBV2 with TRBJ2-1; 10 bases line up with TRBD2. V gave up 7 bases and J gave up 3 bases; unmatched junction bases: 9. The CDR3 totals 16 residues. In germline, CDR1 is SNHLY, CDR2 FYNNEI. In DNA form, the CDR3 reads TGTGCCAGCATGCCGGTAGCGGGGGGCCACTACAATGAGCAGTTCTTC. Translation: CASMPVAGGHYNEQFF.

The CDR3 region is CASRAGLAGDEQFF. CDR3 coding DNA: TGTGCCAGTAGAGCAGGACTAGCGGGGGATGAGCAGTTCTTC. V is TRBV19 and J is TRBJ2-1; 13 positions match TRBD2. J lost 8 bases, V lost 6 bases, and 4 bases had no gene match. The CDR3 totals 14 residues. CDR1 and CDR2 from the germline V gene are LNHDA and SQIVND (reference sequence).

The chain has TRBV5-6 and TRBJ2-5, with 16 bases lining up with TRBD2. Germline lookup yields CDR1 SGHDT and CDR2 YYEEEE. The junction had 8 bases not matched to a gene; V was cut back by 4 bases and J by 5 bases. This CDR3 is built from 17 residues. The CDR3 spells CASSQGLAGGLWETQYF. As DNA, the CDR3 is TGTGCCAGCAGCCAGGGACTAGCGGGGGGGCTATGGGAGACCCAGTACTTC.

This clone has just a few counts. The chain employs TRBV7-9 and TRBJ2-7; D is possibly TRBD1 (6 bases). V was clipped by 5 bases and J by 3 bases, with 11 bases between them. The CDR3 length is 13 residues. Germline V CDR1 and CDR2: SEHNR, FQNEAQ (reference sequence). This CDR3 is CASSQGSNYEQYF. CDR3 bases: TGTGCCAGCAGCCAGGGGTCCAACTACGAGCAGTACTTC. Complete variable domain (other parts from reference TRBV7-9 and TRBJ2-7): DTGVSQNPRHKITKRGQNVTFRCDPISEHNRLYWYRQTLGQGPEFLTYFQNEAQLEKSRLLSDRFSAERPKGSFSTLEIQRTEQGDSAMYLCASSQGSNYEQYFGPGTRLTVT.

This chain links TRBV19 with TRBJ2-1; D assignment may be TRBD1 or TRBD2 (5 bases each). Per germline, CDR1 LNHDA and CDR2 SQIVND (reference sequence). This CDR3 comprises 17 residues. V lost 4 bases to trimming and J lost 3 bases, with 19 bases between them. CDR3 in amino acids: CASSTQPSRDGYNEQFF. CDR3 DNA: TGTGCCAGTAGTACTCAGCCTTCCAGGGACGGCTACAATGAGCAGTTCTTC.

The chain links TRBV7-8 to TRBJ2-1, with D possibly TRBD1 on 5 matching bases. The V gene's germline CDR1 is SGHVS and CDR2 FQNEAQ. The CDR3 consists of 13 residues. Trimming stripped 7 bases from V and 6 bases from J, with 13 bases between. CDR3 nucleotide sequence: TGTGCCAGCACTGGGGCAGGGATCAATGAGCAGTTCTTC. It specifies CASTGAGINEQFF. Based on the CDR3 plus reference TRBV7-8 and TRBJ2-1, the full variable domain is GAGVSQSPRYKVAKRGQDVALRCDPISGHVSLFWYQQALGQGPEFLTYFQNEAQLDKSGLPSDRFFAERPEGSVSTLKIQRTQQEDSAVYLCASTGAGINEQFFGPGTRLTVL.

The chain carries TRBV19 and TRBJ1-2; D is ambiguous. The CDR3 runs to 16 residues. Per germline, CDR1 LNHDA and CDR2 SQIVND (reference sequence). V was shortened by 0 bases and J by 4 bases, with 15 bases between the two germline ends. CDR3 DNA: TGTGCCAGTAGTATAGATCCGGAGGCACGTAGCTATGGCTACACCTTC. Amino acids: CASSIDPEARSYGYTF.

This sequence joins TRBV9 and TRBJ1-6; D ambiguous. The CDR3 extends over 12 amino acids. Germline CDR1 is SGDLS and CDR2 is YYNGEE. Trimming removed 3 bases from V and 7 bases from J, with 5 bases in between. CDR3 in DNA: TGTGCCAGCAGCGGGGGAAATTCACCCCTCCACTTT. As protein: CASSGGNSPLHF.

In regard to this clone: Compared with germline, one end of the junction differs, possibly owing to a read error. The rearrangement uses TRBV4-1 and TRBJ2-1; tentatively, D is TRBD2 (6 bases). CDR3 length: 16 amino acids. The germline V gene has CDR1 MGHRA and CDR2 YSYEKL. CDR3 DNA sequence: TGCGCCAGCAGCCAACGAGGGACTCCGCAGCCGGTTGAGCGGTTCTTC. Its protein is CASSQRGTPQPVERFF.

This clone was seen more than once but under ten times. The J gene is TRBJ2-7, the V gene TRBV6-6, with no clear D. Germline V gene sequence: CDR1 MNHNY, CDR2 SVGAGI (reference sequence). This CDR3 comprises 12 residues. Deletions cut 7 bases from V and 0 bases from J, with 7 bases between. The CDR3 here is CASTAGSYEQYF. In DNA form, the CDR3 reads TGTGCCAGCACGGCCGGCTCCTACGAGCAGTACTTC.

The chain carries TRBV7-2 and TRBJ1-4; no clear D gene. CDR1 is SGHTA and CDR2 is FQGNSA in the germline V gene. V gave up 0 bases and J gave up 5 bases, with 10 bases separating them. This CDR3 contains 15 residues. The CDR3 spells CASSLAPTINEKLFF. The CDR3 DNA is TGTGCCAGCAGCTTAGCCCCGACAATAAATGAAAAACTGTTTTTT. The complete variable domain, with remaining parts taken from reference TRBV7-2 and TRBJ1-4, reads GAGVSQSPSNKVTEKGKDVELRCDPISGHTALYWYRQSLGQGLEFLIYFQGNSAPDKSGLPSDRFSAERTGGSVSTLTIQRTQQEDSAVYLCASSLAPTINEKLFFGSGTQLSVL.

The rearrangement uses TRBV4-1 and TRBJ1-2, with TRBD1 matching over 7 bases. Trimming cost V 1 base and J 2 bases; bases outside gene matches: 13. The V gene's germline CDR1 is MGHRA and CDR2 YSYEKL. CDR3 length: 18 amino acids. In nucleotides, the CDR3 is TGCGCCAGCAGCCAAGGAAATGGACAGGCCGACATAAACTATGGCTACACCTTC. This gives the protein CASSQGNGQADINYGYTF.

The CDR3 bases are TGTGCCTCTCGGGGCGCAAAGATAGAAGCTTTCTTT. This translates into CASRGAKIEAFF. The V and J genes are TRBV16 and TRBJ1-1; a possible D gene is TRBD1 (5 bases). V lost 11 bases and J 8 bases, leaving 18 bases between the germline ends. Germline V gene lookup returns CDR1 KGHSY and CDR2 FQNENV. The length of the CDR3 is 12 residues.

This rearrangement joins TRBV7-9 to TRBJ1-2; the D is unclear. There are 11 residues in the CDR3. The germline V gene has CDR1 SEHNR and CDR2 FQNEAQ (reference sequence). The ends were cut back, 1 base at V and 5 bases at J, with 2 bases in the middle. The chain's CDR3 is CASSLVYGYTF. Written as DNA, the CDR3 is TGTGCCAGCAGCTTAGTTTATGGCTACACCTTC.

The chain combines TRBV9 with TRBJ2-5, with TRBD1 matching over 11 bases. J lost 5 bases, V lost 3 bases, and 6 bases had no gene match. Germline values: CDR1 SGDLS, CDR2 YYNGEE. The CDR3 is 15 amino acids. CDR3: CASSGGQGVWETQYF. In DNA form, the CDR3 reads TGTGCCAGCAGCGGGGGACAGGGGGTTTGGGAGACCCAGTACTTC.

This clone appeared a few times. This chain connects TRBV6-5 to TRBJ1-1, with TRBD1 matching over 8 bases. Germline V lookup: CDR1 MNHEY, CDR2 SVGAGI. Trimming at V came to 3 bases and at J to 1 base, leaving 4 bases not matched to a gene. This CDR3 has 15 amino acids. The CDR3 DNA reads as TGTGCCAGCAGTTATACGGGACAGGCGAACACTGAAGCTTTCTTT. Protein product: CASSYTGQANTEAFF.

The V and J genes are TRBV6-5 and TRBJ2-2; the D gene is possibly TRBD1 (5 bases). Germline V gene data show CDR1 as MNHEY and CDR2 as SVGAGI. The CDR3 loop spans 15 amino acids. V was trimmed by 2 bases and J by 1 base, leaving 8 bases between them. CDR3: CASSYLGQNTGELFF. The CDR3 bases are TGTGCCAGCAGTTACCTAGGACAGAACACCGGGGAGCTGTTTTTT.